The clone carrying this T cell receptor (beta chain) was seen many times. Amplification yielded TCR beta CDR3 regions, with RNA transcripts as the source. Carried out on the TCR CDR3, a first-round RT-PCR used the HTBI primer set. TCRdb used MiXCR to reprocess the multiplex PCR reads, holding one entry per CDR3 protein. The sample lists 490,000 or so distinct CDR3 sequences, 15% to 20% occurring once. The data stem from a study of T cells in Graves' hyperthyroidism and ophthalmopathy. The CDR3 is 17 amino acids. After removal of 10 bases from V and 6 bases from J, the junction contained 18 bases not matched to a gene. Germline V gene sequence: CDR1 MNHNS, CDR2 SASEGT.

This sequence was found in a man aged 40-55 years with Graves' ophthalmopathy. The chain has TRBV6-1 and TRBJ2-1, with 10 bases fitting TRBD2. Sequenced sample: blood. CDR3: CATIAGGLIQATNEQFF. CDR3 DNA sequence: TGTGCCACTATAGCGGGAGGCTTAATTCAAGCAACCAATGAGCAGTTCTTC.